The rows below give T cell receptor beta chains drawn from one sample of a study of vaccination and CD4 T cells after COVID-19. These receptors lack a known antigen. TCRdb called the PCR reads again in MiXCR, with one record for every CDR3 protein. Of 5,000 to 7,000 distinct CDR3 sequences in the sample, around 34% are singletons; the top ten hold less than 30%. The sequenced sample consisted of CD4+ T cells from blood, cultured in vitro. These receptors all stem from a human donor in good health. Each CDR3 is given with its conserved first and last residue. The order of the fields is V gene, J gene, CDR3 length, D gene, clone size, CDR3 DNA, CDR3 protein. D genes are given only for firm matches. For some rows the clone size is stated as once, few or many, or as a class when expanded; others skip it.

TRBV9,TRBJ2-5,16,TRBD2,-,TGTGCCAGCAGCGTAGGGGTTGGCGGGGGAAGCGAGACCCAGTACTTC,CASSVGVGGGSETQYF
TRBV20-1,TRBJ1-2,13,-,medium-sized,TGCAGTGCTATGGGGACGCCTGAGATTGGCTACACCTTC,CSAMGTPEIGYTF
TRBV7-3,TRBJ1-1,13,-,-,TGTGCCAGCAGCTCGACCCGGGACACTGAAGCTTTCTTT,CASSSTRDTEAFF
TRBV19,TRBJ2-3,15,TRBD2,few,TGTGCCACTACCAAGCGGGGGGGCCAAGTAGATACGCAGTATTTT,CATTKRGGQVDTQYF
TRBV18,TRBJ1-5,12,-,-,TGTGCCAGCTCGCTCTCCAATCAGCCCCAGCATTTT,CASSLSNQPQHF
TRBV15,TRBJ1-1,15,-,few,TGTGCCACCAGCAGAGTAGGGGGGGCGCGAACTGAAGCTTTCTTT,CATSRVGGARTEAFF
TRBV5-8,TRBJ1-1,13,-,few,TGTGCCAGCAGCCTAATAGGGGATACGGGAGCTTTCTTT,CASSLIGDTGAFF
TRBV20-1,TRBJ1-1,13,TRBD1,-,TGCAGTGCTCCCGGGACAGGGGGTACTGAAGCTTTCTTT,CSAPGTGGTEAFF
TRBV5-1,TRBJ1-2,14,-,few,TGCGCCAGCAGCAGCTTGGGCCAGAGCTATGGCTACACCTTC,CASSSLGQSYGYTF
TRBV19,TRBJ1-1,14,-,-,TGTGCCAGTAGTATAGGGGGGGTGAACACTGAAGCTTTCTTT,CASSIGGVNTEAFF
TRBV11-2,TRBJ1-2,13,TRBD1,-,TGTGCCAGCAGCCCACAGGGGATCTATGGCTACACCTTC,CASSPQGIYGYTF
TRBV5-1,TRBJ1-1,15,-,-,TGCGCCAGCAGCTTGGCCGGCGCCGCGAACACTGAAGCTTTCTTT,CASSLAGAANTEAFF
TRBV20-1,TRBJ1-1,14,-,few,TGCAGTGCTAGACCCAGGGGTGGGAGCACTGAAGCTTTCTTT,CSARPRGGSTEAFF
TRBV2,TRBJ2-7,13,-,few,TGTGCCAGCAGGACAGAGGGGAGCTACGAGCAGTACTTC,CASRTEGSYEQYF
TRBV7-2,TRBJ1-5,16,-,-,TGTGCCAGCAGCTTAGGGGCACAGGGCCCACAAGGCACCCAGCATTTT,CASSLGAQGPQGTQHF
TRBV27,TRBJ1-6,14,-,-,TGTGCCAGCAGTGTTAGACAGAGTAGTTCACCCCTCCACTTT,CASSVRQSSSPLHF
TRBV20-1,TRBJ1-5,12,-,few,TGCAGTGCTAGCTCCGGGTTAGGGCCCCAGCATTTT,CSASSGLGPQHF
TRBV9,TRBJ2-3,13,-,few,TGTGCCAGCAGCAAAGACAGCACAGATACGCAGTATTTT,CASSKDSTDTQYF
TRBV29-1,TRBJ2-3,16,-,-,TGCAGCGTTGAAGATCGGCGGATACTGAGCACAGATACGCAGTATTTT,CSVEDRRILSTDTQYF
TRBV20-1,TRBJ1-2,14,-,-,TGCAGTGCTAGCTGGGGGCGGGGAATCTATGGCTACACCTTC,CSASWGRGIYGYTF